The 16 T cell receptor beta chains below were found in one sample sequenced in a study of CD8 T cells in Susac syndrome. The RNA input was roughly 0.45 to 1 ug, and it was reverse transcribed with random hexamers. TCRdb reprocessed the immunoSEQ multiplex PCR reads via MiXCR and lists one record per CDR3 protein. Of 150,000 or so distinct CDR3 sequences listed, around 93% are singletons. Sequenced material: CD4+ T cells from PBMCs. All receptors derive from a human donor with Susac syndrome.

The chain couples TRBV3-1 to TRBJ1-1; TRBD1 matches 10 bases. The CDR3 spans 14 residues. V was pared by 6 bases and J by 1 base, with 2 bases of the junction left unmatched. In germline, CDR1 is LGHDT, CDR2 YNNKEL (reference sequence). The CDR3 sequence: CASRDRGRNTEAFF. DNA for the CDR3: TGTGCCAGCAGGGACAGGGGGAGGAACACTGAAGCTTTCTTT.

This clonotype has a single count. The J gene is TRBJ2-5, the V gene TRBV18, with 12 bases fitting TRBD1. The CDR3 runs 19 residues. Looked up from germline, CDR1 is KGHSH and CDR2 is LQKENI. V trimming: 2 bases; J trimming: 4 bases; junction bases outside the gene matches: 14. The CDR3 loop reads CASSPSVTSGTGGRETQYF. For the CDR3, the DNA is TGTGCCAGCTCACCATCTGTAACCTCCGGGACAGGGGGCCGAGAGACCCAGTACTTC. The whole variable domain, remainder taken from reference TRBV18 and TRBJ2-5, is NAGVMQNPRHLVRRRGQEARLRCSPMKGHSHVYWYRQLPEEGLKFMVYLQKENIIDESGMPKERFSAEFPKEGPSILRIQQVVRGDSAAYFCASSPSVTSGTGGRETQYFGPGTRLLVL.

The genes are TRBV5-1 and TRBJ2-1; 8 positions agree with TRBD2. CDR1 and CDR2 from the germline V gene are SGHRS and YFSETQ. V lost 0 bases and J lost 4; bases outside the gene matches: 6. This CDR3 has 16 amino acids. CDR3 nucleotide sequence: TGCGCCAGCAGCTTGGCCCTGGCGGGAGGTTACAATGAGCAGTTCTTC. It translates to CASSLALAGGYNEQFF.

This chain joins TRBV30 and TRBJ1-1; TRBD1 matches 10 bases. V lost 1 base to trimming and J lost 4 bases; unmatched junction nucleotides: 0. CDR1 and CDR2 (germline): GTSNPN, SVGIG (reference sequence). CDR3 length equals 13 residues. The CDR3 sequence is CAWSGDRGTEAFF. CDR3 DNA: TGTGCCTGGAGTGGGGACAGGGGCACTGAAGCTTTCTTT.

V is TRBV25-1 and J is TRBJ1-6; D unclear. The CDR3 is made up of 15 amino acids. V was clipped by 1 base and J by 10 bases, with 14 bases between them. Germline V gives CDR1 MGHDK, CDR2 SYGVNS. The CDR3 nucleotides are TGTGCCAGCAGTGAATCTCGGCAGCGGCGGTCACCCCTCCACTTT. Translated, it gives CASSESRQRRSPLHF.

The genes are TRBV5-1 and TRBJ1-1; the D gene is possibly TRBD1 (5 bases). The CDR3 totals 14 residues. With 4 bases removed from V and 5 bases from J, the gap between germline ends came to 15 bases. In germline, CDR1 is SGHRS, CDR2 YFSETQ. CDR3 residues: CASSPGEGGTEAFF. DNA for the CDR3: TGCGCCAGCAGCCCGGGGGAGGGTGGAACTGAAGCTTTCTTT.

Here the CDR3 reads CASSQVDIISYNEQFF. Here the CDR3 DNA reads TGCGCCAGCAGCCAAGTTGACATTATCTCCTACAATGAGCAGTTCTTC. The J gene is TRBJ2-1, the V gene TRBV4-1; D remains unclear. Germline CDR1 reads MGHRA; CDR2 reads YSYEKL. The CDR3 covers 16 residues. Trimming removed 1 base at V and 0 bases at J, with 10 bases between.

The genes are TRBV11-1 and TRBJ2-2; D may be TRBD1 or TRBD2 (5 bases each). Deletions cut 4 bases from V and 6 bases from J, with 15 bases between. CDR1 and CDR2 (germline): SGHAT, FQDESV (reference sequence). This CDR3 region has 15 residues. The CDR3 region has the DNA TGTGCCAGCAGCTCAAAGGGACGTAGCGCCGGGGAGCTGTTTTTT. Amino acids: CASSSKGRSAGELFF.

The chain carries TRBV10-3 and TRBJ1-2; 11 nucleotides line up with TRBD1. The CDR3 is 13 amino acids. The V segment lost 3 bases and the J segment 7 bases; nucleotides outside the gene matches: 1. Germline V lookup: CDR1 ENHRY, CDR2 SYGVKD. The CDR3, as DNA: TGTGCCATCAGTGAAGGACAGGGGGCTGGCTACACCTTC. Residues: CAISEGQGAGYTF.

The V call is TRBV7-2, the J call TRBJ1-3; unclear D gene. Trimming pared 5 bases from V and 4 bases from J, leaving 9 bases between. The CDR3 has 13 amino acids. The germline V gene encodes CDR1 SGHTA and CDR2 FQGNSA. The CDR3 DNA reads as TGTGCCAGCAGCCCGGACGGAGGAAACACCATATATTTT. Translated, it gives CASSPDGGNTIYF. The variable domain in full, completed from reference TRBV7-2 and TRBJ1-3, reads GAGVSQSPSNKVTEKGKDVELRCDPISGHTALYWYRQSLGQGLEFLIYFQGNSAPDKSGLPSDRFSAERTGGSVSTLTIQRTQQEDSAVYLCASSPDGGNTIYFGEGSWLTVV.

The V call is TRBV3-1, the J call TRBJ2-2, with D unclear. CDR1 is LGHDT and CDR2 is YNNKEL in the germline V gene (reference sequence). This CDR3 comprises 14 residues. V gave up 3 bases and J gave up 1 base, with 6 bases separating them. In DNA, the CDR3 is TGTGCCAGCAGCCACCCACAGAACACCGGGGAGCTGTTTTTT. It is translated as CASSHPQNTGELFF.

The V call is TRBV11-2, the J call TRBJ2-7, with D hard to call. The CDR3 runs 12 residues. Germline V gene sequence: CDR1 SGHAT, CDR2 FQNNGV. The germline V and J ends were trimmed by 3 bases and 1 base, with 4 bases remaining between them. CDR3 sequence: CASSFLSYEQYF. CDR3 bases: TGTGCCAGCAGCTTTCTATCCTACGAGCAGTACTTC.

The rearrangement uses TRBV30 and TRBJ2-7; D remains ambiguous. The CDR3 covers 11 residues. Germline V gene lookup returns CDR1 GTSNPN and CDR2 SVGIG (reference sequence). With 2 bases removed from V and 3 bases from J, the gap between germline ends came to 5 bases. The CDR3 DNA follows: TGTGCCTGGAGTCTTAACTACGAGCAGTACTTC. Its translation: CAWSLNYEQYF.

The chain carries TRBV4-3 and TRBJ1-5; no clear D gene. The CDR3 has 14 residues. The germline gives CDR1 LGHNA, CDR2 YSLEER. V was cut by 0 bases and J by 4 bases, with 7 bases left in between. CDR3 DNA: TGCGCCAGCAGCCAAGATATGGCTAATCAGCCCCAGCATTTT. Its translation: CASSQDMANQPQHF.

The chain employs TRBV20-1 and TRBJ2-3, with D uncertain. V lost 4 bases, J lost 6 bases, and 11 bases lay in between. The CDR3 runs to 12 residues. CDR1 and CDR2 (germline): DFQATT, SNEGSKA (reference sequence). The CDR3 DNA sequence: TGCAGTGCTACACGTCTCGGGGATACGCAGTATTTT. This codes for CSATRLGDTQYF.

This rearrangement joins TRBV25-1 to TRBJ2-7; 7 bases match TRBD1. The J segment lost 2 bases and the V segment lost 8 bases, leaving 3 bases of the junction unmatched. The CDR3 loop spans 12 amino acids. Per germline, CDR1 MGHDK and CDR2 SYGVNS. The CDR3 reads CASRGQTYEQYF. The DNA for the CDR3 is TGTGCCAGCCGGGGACAGACCTACGAGCAGTACTTC.